This passage covers 27 T cell receptor beta chains from one sample sequenced in a study of breast tumors, draining lymph nodes, adjacent tissues. In TCRdb, the multiplex PCR reads were re-called with MiXCR into one record per CDR3 protein. The table has some 120,000 distinct CDR3 sequences, approximately 20% seen once. Samples came from axillary lymph nodes draining the breast cancer. Sample: axillary lymph node tissue. All receptors come from a female donor with breast cancer. Some clones in this sample may be carry-over from other donors' samples.

The sample holds many counts of this clonotype. This chain connects TRBV12-3 or TRBV12-4 to TRBJ2-5; TRBD2 matches 10 bases. CDR3 length: 15 amino acids. J gave up 6 bases and V 9 bases, and 13 bases lay outside the gene matches. CDR3 DNA sequence: TGTGCCAGTACCTACAGCGGGAGGGCCGGGAAGACCCAGTACTTC. Its translation: CASTYSGRAGKTQYF.

This clonotype was observed many times. This chain links TRBV20-1 with TRBJ1-4, with 7 bases fitting TRBD1. J was trimmed by 8 bases and V by 4 bases; bases with no gene match: 7. CDR3 size: 13 residues. Germline V gives CDR1 DFQATT, CDR2 SNEGSKA (reference sequence). The CDR3 DNA reads TGCAGTGCTAACCGGGACAGTGTCGAAAAACTGTTTTTT. Protein: CSANRDSVEKLFF.

A word on this clonotype: A much larger clone differs by one base, so this may be a read error. The rearrangement uses TRBV2 and TRBJ1-5; 8 bases fit TRBD1. The CDR3 is 15 amino acids. The J segment lost 5 bases and the V segment lost 5 bases, leaving 8 bases of the junction unmatched. Germline V gene sequence: CDR1 SNHLY, CDR2 FYNNEI. The CDR3 region is CASSRDRRRDQPQHF. The CDR3 DNA follows: TGTGCCAGCAGTAGGGACAGGCGGAGGGATCAGCCCCAGCATTTT.

This clonotype has at least ten counts. This chain connects TRBV20-1 to TRBJ2-7; D is undetermined. Trimming shortened V by 1 base and J by 3 bases, and 7 bases separated the two germline ends. Germline CDR1 reads DFQATT; CDR2 reads SNEGSKA (reference sequence). CDR3 length: 12 residues. CDR3 DNA sequence: TGCAGTGCTAGAGTCTCGGACTACGAGCAGTACTTC. This sequence encodes CSARVSDYEQYF.

This clonotype was recorded many times. The chain employs TRBV2 and TRBJ2-5; 7 bases agree with TRBD2. This CDR3 region has 14 residues. V was pared by 7 bases and J by 2 bases, with 7 bases of the junction left unmatched. Germline assignment: CDR1 SNHLY and CDR2 FYNNEI. The CDR3 bases are TGTGCCAGCAACGAACTAGCGTATCAAGAGACCCAGTACTTC. As protein: CASNELAYQETQYF.

This clonotype has ten or more counts. The chain recombines TRBV6-6 with TRBJ2-7, with 13 bases aligning to TRBD2. J was trimmed by 5 bases and V by 6 bases; bases with no gene match: 4. CDR3 length: 14 residues. From germline, CDR1 is MNHNY and CDR2 SVGAGI (reference sequence). CDR3 DNA: TGTGCCAGCAGATGGACTAGCGGGAGTGACGAGCAGTACTTC. This gives the protein CASRWTSGSDEQYF.

This chain uses TRBV18 with TRBJ1-4, with a tentative D call TRBD1 (6 bases). The germline V and J ends were trimmed by 0 bases and 7 bases, with 9 bases remaining between them. Per germline, CDR1 KGHSH and CDR2 LQKENI. The CDR3 has 14 residues. The CDR3 nucleotides are TGTGCCAGCTCACCACCGGGGGCAGCTGAAAAACTGTTTTTT. It specifies CASSPPGAAEKLFF.

This clonotype was recorded a few times. A read error may produce the germline difference seen at one junction end. J is TRBJ2-3 and V is TRBV11-2; 8 bases align to TRBD2. CDR3 length: 17 residues. Germline V CDR1 and CDR2: SGHAT, FQNNGV. CDR3 in DNA: TGTGCCAGCAGCCTGACCGGGACTAGTGGGGCCACAAATACGCAGTATTTT. Its protein is CASSLTGTSGATNTQYF.

The rearrangement uses TRBV3-1 and TRBJ2-1; D call uncertain. CDR1 is LGHDT, CDR2 YNNKEL, per germline (reference sequence). This CDR3 contains 18 residues. The V and J ends lost 0 bases and 0 bases respectively, with 15 bases between them. CDR3 nucleotide sequence: TGTGCCAGCAGCCAAGAATCCAACTCACAAGCCTCCTACAATGAGCAGTTCTTC. Translated: CASSQESNSQASYNEQFF.

Ten or more counts support this clonotype. The rearrangement links TRBV12-3 or TRBV12-4 to TRBJ1-5; D is unclear. V was cut by 1 base and J by 3 bases, with 4 bases left in between. This CDR3 spans 13 amino acids. CDR3 loop: CASSLGLNQPQHF. The CDR3, as DNA: TGTGCCAGCAGTTTAGGTCTCAATCAGCCCCAGCATTTT.

This clonotype was seen many times. The J gene is TRBJ1-5, the V gene TRBV12-3 or TRBV12-4, with D possibly being TRBD1 (5 bases). The CDR3 sequence is 16 residues long. V was pared by 2 bases and J by 3 bases, with 14 bases between. DNA of the CDR3: TGTGCCAGCAGTTTACGGGTATCAGGGACCAATCAGCCCCAGCATTTT. Its translation is CASSLRVSGTNQPQHF.

This clonotype was detected ten times or more. J is TRBJ2-1 and V is TRBV7-2, with TRBD2 matching over 9 bases. The ends lost 3 bases at V and 7 bases at J; junction bases unmatched: 7. The CDR3 length is 15 residues. Germline values: CDR1 SGHTA, CDR2 FQGNSA. The CDR3 loop is CASSFTGTSPNEQFF. Here the CDR3 DNA reads TGTGCCAGCAGCTTCACCGGGACTAGCCCTAATGAGCAGTTCTTC.

This clonotype has just a few counts. Written as DNA, the CDR3 is TGCAGTGCAGTACGTAATAGCGGGAGGGAACACAATGAGCAGTTCTTC. It encodes CSAVRNSGREHNEQFF. The chain links TRBV20-1 to TRBJ2-1; TRBD2 agrees at 11 bases. J gave up 5 bases and V 6 bases, and 12 bases lay outside the gene matches. The CDR3 totals 16 residues. CDR1 and CDR2 (germline): DFQATT, SNEGSKA (reference sequence).

This clonotype occurred many times. V usage is TRBV5-8 and J usage is TRBJ1-2; 10 nucleotides align to TRBD1. The CDR3 is made up of 15 amino acids. Germline assignment: CDR1 SGHTS and CDR2 YDEGEE. The V and J ends lost 4 bases and 6 bases, in that order; junction bases with no gene match: 9. The CDR3 DNA follows: TGTGCCAGCAGCATTCCGACAGGGGGCTTCAATGGCTACACCTTC. The encoded protein is CASSIPTGGFNGYTF.

As concerns this clonotype: A much larger clone lies a single base off, so this may be a read error. The CDR3 loop is CASSKDGDEQYF. CDR3 nucleotides: TGCGCCAGCAGCAAAGACGGGGACGAGCAGTACTTC. The chain employs TRBV5-1 and TRBJ2-7; tentatively, D is TRBD2 (5 bases). This CDR3 has 12 residues. Germline values: CDR1 SGHRS, CDR2 YFSETQ. V was clipped by 4 bases and J by 5 bases, with 10 bases between them.

V gene TRBV12-3 or TRBV12-4 combines with J gene TRBJ1-1; D unresolved. The length of the CDR3 is 12 residues. The V end lost 4 bases, the J end lost 7 bases, and 10 bases lay between the germline ends. CDR3 nucleotides: TGTGCCAGCAGTTATGGGAGAAGTGAAGCTTTCTTT. It specifies CASSYGRSEAFF.

The genes are TRBV3-1 and TRBJ2-5; D might be TRBD2 (5 bases). Germline V gene data show CDR1 as LGHDT and CDR2 as YNNKEL (reference sequence). Trimming removed 5 bases from V and 4 bases from J, with 14 bases in between. The CDR3 contains 14 residues. The CDR3 DNA follows: TGTGCCAGCAGCGGTCGGAGAGGGCGAGAGACCCAGTACTTC. Translation: CASSGRRGRETQYF.

This clonotype showed up many times. The chain links TRBV20-1 to TRBJ2-3, with D perhaps matching TRBD2 (7 bases). Trimming left V 6 bases short and J 2 bases short, with 21 bases between. The CDR3 is 16 residues long. Germline V gene data show CDR1 as DFQATT and CDR2 as SNEGSKA (reference sequence). CDR3 amino acids: CSAPSGRGTYTDTQYF. CDR3 nucleotide sequence: TGCAGTGCCCCGTCTGGGAGGGGGACCTACACAGATACGCAGTATTTT.

The chain employs TRBV28 and TRBJ2-3; D is perhaps TRBD1 (6 bases). CDR1 is MDHEN and CDR2 is SYDVKM in the germline V gene. Trimming took off 5 bases at V and 5 bases at J, with 11 bases between the two ends. The CDR3 has 13 amino acids. CDR3 coding DNA: TGTGCCAGCAGTGGCCAGGGGATAGATACGCAGTATTTT. Translated: CASSGQGIDTQYF.

The V and J genes are TRBV3-1 and TRBJ2-7; 8 bases are a match to TRBD1. This CDR3 comprises 15 residues. V lost 1 base, J lost 0 bases, and 2 bases stayed unmatched. CDR1 and CDR2 from the germline V gene are LGHDT and YNNKEL (reference sequence). CDR3 nucleotides: TGTGCCAGCAGCCAAGGGACAGGGCCCTCCTACGAGCAGTACTTC. This translates into CASSQGTGPSYEQYF.

This clonotype was observed a handful of times. CDR3 protein: CASSQESRVGNEKLFF. The CDR3 coding sequence is TGCGCCAGCAGCCAAGAAAGCAGGGTTGGTAATGAAAAACTGTTTTTT. The chain recombines TRBV4-1 with TRBJ1-4; tentative D call: TRBD1 (5 bases). Trimming cost V 0 bases and J 4 bases, with 12 bases left between them. CDR3 length: 16 residues. Germline values: CDR1 MGHRA, CDR2 YSYEKL.

The table lists this clonotype with many counts. Here the CDR3 reads CASSHVGSSYGYTF. CDR3 nucleotides: TGCGCCAGCAGCCACGTAGGCAGTTCTTATGGCTACACCTTC. The chain couples TRBV4-1 to TRBJ1-2, with D hard to call. The CDR3 contains 14 residues. Trimming removed 3 bases from V and 5 bases from J, with 13 bases in between. Germline assignment: CDR1 MGHRA and CDR2 YSYEKL.

This clonotype was found many times. This sequence joins TRBV5-1 and TRBJ1-6; D perhaps matches TRBD1 (5 bases). CDR3 length: 14 residues. Looked up from germline, CDR1 is SGHRS and CDR2 is YFSETQ. Trimming stripped 5 bases from V and 3 bases from J, with 9 bases between. The CDR3 DNA reads TGCGCCAGCAGGGGGGGGTACTATAATTCACCCCTCCACTTT. Translating gives CASRGGYYNSPLHF.

Details on this clonotype: This may be a read error: a much more frequent sequence differs by one nucleotide. This chain links TRBV5-1 with TRBJ2-1; D may be TRBD2 (7 bases). This CDR3 comprises 21 residues. V was clipped by 3 bases and J by 0 bases, with 28 bases between them. Per the germline V gene, CDR1 is SGHRS and CDR2 is YFSETQ. The CDR3 DNA is TGCGCCAGCAGCTCCCCGTGGGGGGGCCATTTAGCGGCGAGCTCCTACAATGAGCAGTTCTTC. Its translation is CASSSPWGGHLAASSYNEQFF.

Regarding this clonotype: A clone one base away is much larger, so this may be a read error. CDR3 in amino acids: CASGEGWGTVGTGELFF. The DNA of the CDR3 is TGCGCCAGCGGTGAAGGTTGGGGTACTGTGGGCACCGGGGAGCTGTTTTTT. The chain joins TRBV10-1 to TRBJ2-2; unclear D gene. This CDR3 is 17 amino acids long. The germline gives CDR1 WNHNN, CDR2 SYGVQD (reference sequence).

Many counts were recorded for this clonotype. The J gene is TRBJ2-3, the V gene TRBV2; 14 bases line up with TRBD2. V dropped 6 bases and J dropped 6; count of bases not matched to a gene: 5. The germline V gene encodes CDR1 SNHLY and CDR2 FYNNEI. This CDR3 spans 15 amino acids. The chain's CDR3 is CASRPGLAGGDTQYF. CDR3 sequence (DNA): TGTGCCAGCAGACCCGGACTAGCGGGGGGTGATACGCAGTATTTT.

This clonotype was detected ten times or more. This sequence joins TRBV11-2 and TRBJ2-1, with D possibly matching TRBD2 (6 bases). The length of the CDR3 is 15 residues. Germline assignment: CDR1 SGHAT and CDR2 FQNNGV. Trimming stripped 0 bases from V and 1 base from J, with 7 bases between. CDR3 DNA: TGTGCCAGCAGCTTAGAGGCGGGATCCTACAATGAGCAGTTCTTC. Protein: CASSLEAGSYNEQFF.